The rows below give T cell receptor beta chains drawn from one sample of a study of blood T cell repertoires in COVID-19. Assay: immunoSEQ multiplex PCR; the TCRdb copy retains only in-frame clones and omits some. The sample includes 75,000 or so clones, around 80% of them seen just once. The specimen was peripheral blood. The origin of the receptors is a woman in her seventies with acute or convalescent COVID-19. Each CDR3 is given with its conserved first and last residue. Fields, in order: J gene, clone size, D gene, V gene, CDR3 protein, CDR3 DNA. The D gene is left open where the match is weak. Where a row states a size, it is once, few, many or the class of an expanded clone; other rows omit it.

J: TRBJ1-1; size: .; D: .; V: TRBV10-1; CDR3: CASSENRNTEAFF; DNA: TGCGCCAGCAGTGAGAACAGGAACACTGAAGCTTTCTTT
J: TRBJ1-1; size: .; D: .; V: TRBV3-1/TRBV3-2; CDR3: CASSQEVFAGEAFF; DNA: TGTGCCAGCAGCCAGGAGGTGTTTGCAGGTGAAGCTTTCTTT
J: TRBJ2-5; size: .; D: .; V: TRBV5-1; CDR3: CASSFDSLGEETQYF; DNA: TGCGCCAGCAGCTTCGACTCCTTGGGAGAAGAGACCCAGTACTTC
J: TRBJ2-2; size: .; D: TRBD2; V: TRBV7-3; CDR3: CASSRLAGSTGELFF; DNA: TGTGCCAGCAGCCGACTAGCGGGAAGTACCGGGGAGCTGTTTTTT
J: TRBJ2-3; size: once; D: TRBD2; V: TRBV5-1; CDR3: CASSLALAGVSADTQYF; DNA: TGCGCCAGCAGCTTGGCACTAGCGGGAGTGAGTGCGGATACGCAGTATTTT
J: TRBJ2-2; size: .; D: .; V: TRBV5-6; CDR3: CASSRTATGELFF; DNA: TGTGCCAGCAGCCGGACAGCCACCGGGGAGCTGTTTTTT
J: TRBJ1-6; size: .; D: TRBD1; V: TRBV15; CDR3: CATSRDLAGGRNSPLHF; DNA: TGTGCCACCAGCAGAGATCTGGCAGGGGGCAGAAATTCACCCCTCCACTTT
J: TRBJ1-1; size: .; D: .; V: TRBV6-1; CDR3: CASSEEGGRRVTEAFF; DNA: TGTGCCAGCAGTGAGGAAGGGGGTCGCAGAGTCACTGAAGCTTTCTTT
J: TRBJ1-6; size: .; D: .; V: TRBV7-9; CDR3: CASSHTLWGDSYNSPLHF; DNA: TGTGCCAGCAGCCACACGCTTTGGGGGGACTCCTATAATTCACCCCTCCACTTT
J: TRBJ2-3; size: .; D: .; V: TRBV7-2; CDR3: CASSFRVRTLYFGDTQYF; DNA: .
J: TRBJ2-3; size: .; D: .; V: TRBV6-2/TRBV6-3; CDR3: CASSSRQAPSTDTQYF; DNA: TGTGCCAGCAGTTCTCGACAAGCCCCATCCACAGATACGCAGTATTTT
J: TRBJ2-3; size: .; D: TRBD2; V: TRBV2; CDR3: CASSEGLPSTDTQYF; DNA: TGTGCCAGCAGTGAGGGACTACCTAGCACAGATACGCAGTATTTT
J: TRBJ1-2; size: .; D: TRBD1; V: TRBV15; CDR3: CATSPTDRVDYGYTF; DNA: TGTGCCACCAGCCCGACCGACAGGGTGGACTATGGCTACACCTTC
J: TRBJ2-7; size: .; D: .; V: TRBV12-3/TRBV12-4; CDR3: CASSPQGSEQYF; DNA: TGTGCCAGCAGTCCTCAGGGGTCCGAGCAGTACTTC
J: TRBJ2-1; size: .; D: TRBD2; V: TRBV10-3; CDR3: CAISDFPRLAGGNEQFF; DNA: TGTGCCATCAGTGACTTCCCGCGACTAGCGGGAGGCAATGAGCAGTTCTTC
J: TRBJ1-4; size: .; D: TRBD1; V: TRBV27; CDR3: CASSPHLRGLDEKLFF; DNA: TGTGCCAGCAGCCCTCACCTCAGGGGGCTGGATGAAAAACTGTTTTTT
J: TRBJ1-6; size: .; D: TRBD1; V: TRBV2; CDR3: CASSEREPGQLNSPLHF; DNA: TGTGCCAGCAGTGAAAGGGAGCCGGGACAGCTAAATTCACCCCTCCACTTT
J: TRBJ1-2; size: .; D: TRBD1; V: TRBV3-1/TRBV3-2; CDR3: CASSPGQGDNSGYTF; DNA: TGTGCCAGCAGCCCTGGACAGGGGGACAACTCTGGCTACACCTTC
J: TRBJ1-1; size: .; D: .; V: TRBV5-5; CDR3: CASSRQGNTEAFF; DNA: TGTGCCAGCAGCCGTCAGGGGAACACTGAAGCTTTCTTT
J: TRBJ1-2; size: .; D: TRBD1; V: TRBV28; CDR3: CASRPGTGRVGYTF; DNA: TGTGCCAGCAGACCCGGGACAGGGCGGGTCGGCTACACCTTC
J: TRBJ1-1; size: .; D: .; V: TRBV12-3/TRBV12-4; CDR3: CASTPGTEAFF; DNA: TGTGCCAGCACCCCGGGGACTGAAGCTTTCTTT
J: TRBJ2-1; size: .; D: .; V: TRBV15; CDR3: CATSPRAGSTHNEQFF; DNA: TGTGCCACCAGCCCAAGGGCGGGGAGTACCCACAATGAGCAGTTCTTC
J: TRBJ2-1; size: .; D: TRBD2; V: TRBV7-8; CDR3: CASSLYLAGYNEQFF; DNA: TGTGCCAGCAGCTTATACCTAGCGGGGTACAATGAGCAGTTCTTC
J: TRBJ2-1; size: .; D: .; V: TRBV25-1; CDR3: CASSESRSSYNEQFF; DNA: TGTGCCAGCAGTGAATCCCGGAGTTCCTACAATGAGCAGTTCTTC
J: TRBJ1-1; size: .; D: .; V: TRBV7-2; CDR3: CASSSPGRQNEAFF; DNA: TGTGCCAGCAGCTCACCCGGAAGACAAAATGAAGCTTTCTTT
J: TRBJ1-5; size: .; D: .; V: TRBV5-4; CDR3: CASSLGGNSNQPQHF; DNA: TGTGCCAGCAGCTTGGGCGGAAATAGCAATCAGCCCCAGCATTTT
J: TRBJ1-4; size: .; D: .; V: TRBV10-3; CDR3: CAISESATGGSAVF; DNA: TGTGCCATCAGTGAGTCGGCCACAGGAGGGAGTGCGGTTTTT
J: TRBJ2-3; size: .; D: .; V: TRBV7-9; CDR3: CASSLGFRTDTQYF; DNA: TGTGCCAGCAGCTTGGGCTTTAGAACAGATACGCAGTATTTT
J: TRBJ2-5; size: .; D: .; V: TRBV24-1; CDR3: CATSGPSVETQYF; DNA: TGTGCCACCAGTGGTCCTAGTGTCGAGACCCAGTACTTC
J: TRBJ1-5; size: .; D: .; V: TRBV2; CDR3: CASRAGQPQHF; DNA: TGTGCCAGCAGGGCGGGTCAGCCCCAGCATTTT
J: TRBJ2-7; size: .; D: TRBD1; V: TRBV5-1; CDR3: CASSLGGTAYEQYF; DNA: TGCGCCAGCAGCTTGGGAGGGACAGCCTACGAGCAGTACTTC
J: TRBJ2-2; size: .; D: TRBD1; V: TRBV7-2; CDR3: CASSLGPQGATGELFF; DNA: TGTGCCAGCAGCTTAGGCCCGCAGGGGGCGACCGGGGAGCTGTTTTTT
J: TRBJ2-5; size: few; D: .; V: TRBV2; CDR3: CASSESELLATQYF; DNA: TGTGCCAGCAGTGAATCGGAGCTACTAGCAACCCAGTACTTC
J: TRBJ1-2; size: .; D: .; V: TRBV3-1/TRBV3-2; CDR3: CASGPRDGYTF; DNA: TGTGCCAGCGGTCCAAGAGATGGCTACACCTTC
J: TRBJ2-1; size: .; D: TRBD2; V: TRBV12-5; CDR3: CASAPPLAGGDNEQFF; DNA: TGTGCTAGTGCCCCACCCCTAGCGGGGGGCGACAATGAGCAGTTCTTC
J: TRBJ2-1; size: once; D: TRBD2; V: TRBV6-5; CDR3: CASRTMASGSFEQFF; DNA: TGTGCCAGCCGTACGATGGCTAGCGGGAGTTTTGAGCAGTTCTTC
J: TRBJ2-2; size: once; D: .; V: TRBV30; CDR3: CAWSGRANTGELFF; DNA: TGTGCCTGGAGTGGGAGGGCGAACACCGGGGAGCTGTTTTTT
J: TRBJ2-1; size: once; D: TRBD2; V: TRBV5-1; CDR3: CASSRAGTSGYNEQFF; DNA: TGCGCCAGCAGCCGAGCCGGGACTAGCGGATACAATGAGCAGTTCTTC
J: TRBJ2-1; size: once; D: TRBD1; V: TRBV2; CDR3: CASRRQGNEQFF; DNA: TGTGCCAGCAGACGACAGGGAAATGAGCAGTTCTTC
J: TRBJ2-7; size: .; D: TRBD1; V: TRBV30; CDR3: CAWAVGTGNYEQYF; DNA: TGTGCCTGGGCCGTTGGGACAGGGAACTACGAGCAGTACTTC
J: TRBJ2-3; size: .; D: TRBD1; V: TRBV25-1; CDR3: CASRGDRGTDTQYF; DNA: TGTGCCAGCAGGGGGGACAGGGGCACAGATACGCAGTATTTT
J: TRBJ1-1; size: .; D: .; V: TRBV3-1/TRBV3-2; CDR3: CASSQKQGQTEAFF; DNA: TGTGCCAGCAGCCAGAAACAGGGCCAGACTGAAGCTTTCTTT
J: TRBJ2-3; size: .; D: .; V: TRBV14; CDR3: CASSQVSRGVDTQYF; DNA: TGTGCCAGCAGCCAAGTTAGCAGGGGAGTAGATACGCAGTATTTT
J: TRBJ2-1; size: .; D: .; V: TRBV24-1; CDR3: CATSDLGGTNNEQFF; DNA: TGTGCCACCAGTGATTTAGGGGGGACTAACAATGAGCAGTTCTTC
J: TRBJ1-2; size: .; D: .; V: TRBV2; CDR3: CASSEPRNYGYTF; DNA: TGTGCCAGCAGTGAACCCAGAAACTATGGCTACACCTTC
J: TRBJ1-5; size: few; D: .; V: TRBV2; CDR3: CASRRDLNGNQPQHF; DNA: TGTGCCAGCAGGAGGGATTTGAACGGCAATCAGCCCCAGCATTTT
J: TRBJ1-1; size: .; D: .; V: TRBV13; CDR3: CASSLPDTEAFF; DNA: TGTGCCAGCAGCTTACCCGACACTGAAGCTTTCTTT
J: TRBJ2-1; size: .; D: .; V: TRBV9; CDR3: CASGVTAASYNEQFF; DNA: TGTGCCAGCGGAGTAACAGCGGCCTCCTACAATGAGCAGTTCTTC
J: TRBJ2-2; size: .; D: TRBD1; V: TRBV5-1; CDR3: CASSIGQGEGGELFF; DNA: TGCGCCAGCAGCATCGGACAGGGTGAGGGCGGGGAGCTGTTTTTT
J: TRBJ2-7; size: .; D: .; V: TRBV5-1; CDR3: CASSLEPSREQYF; DNA: TGCGCCAGCAGCTTGGAGCCGTCGAGGGAGCAGTACTTC